The 27 T cell receptor beta chains below come from one sample, sequenced in a study of OX40 agonist ivuxolimab in advanced cancers. TCRdb's table, derived via immunoSEQ multiplex PCR, lists solely in-frame clones and lacks some. The sample yields just over 60,000 clones, approximately 89% seen once. Sequenced here: CD4+ or CD8+ T cells sorted from blood, sampled in a trial of the OX40 agonist ivuxolimab. These receptors originate from an adult with an advanced solid tumor such as melanoma, head and neck, liver or kidney cancer.

The sample holds one count of this clone. The chain employs TRBV5-6 and TRBJ2-3; D uncertain. V dropped 1 base and J dropped 0 bases, with 18 bases sitting between them. The CDR3 loop spans 18 amino acids. Germline V gene lookup returns CDR1 SGHDT and CDR2 YYEEEE. In DNA form, the CDR3 reads TGTGCCAGCAGCTTGCTGGTTGCGGTACGACTGAGCACAGATACGCAGTATTTT. This gives the protein CASSLLVAVRLSTDTQYF.

The V and J genes are TRBV9 and TRBJ1-2; D unclear. The V end was cut by 3 bases, the J end by 0 bases, with 9 bases between. The CDR3 is made up of 14 amino acids. Germline CDR1 SGDLS, CDR2 YYNGEE. The CDR3 here is CASSGQRPNYGYTF. The CDR3 bases are TGTGCCAGCAGCGGACAAAGACCTAACTATGGCTACACCTTC.

The chain has TRBV5-8 and TRBJ2-7; D call uncertain. Between the trimmed V and J ends, which lost 4 bases and 4 bases, there was a span of 3 bases. This CDR3 is built from 10 residues. Germline assignment: CDR1 SGHTS and CDR2 YDEGEE. CDR3 coding DNA: TGTGCCAGCAGCCAATACGAGCAGTACTTC. It encodes CASSQYEQYF. The complete variable domain, with remaining parts taken from reference TRBV5-8 and TRBJ2-7, reads EAGVTQSPTHLIKTRGQQATLRCSPISGHTSVYWYQQALGLGLQFLLWYDEGEERNRGNFPPRFSGRQFPNYSSELNVNALELEDSALYLCASSQYEQYFGPGTRLTVT.

V is TRBV13 and J is TRBJ2-3; TRBD1 aligns across 7 bases. The trim removed 2 bases at V and 4 bases at J, leaving 9 bases unmatched. This CDR3 region has 16 residues. Germline assignment: CDR1 PRHDT and CDR2 FYEKMQ (reference sequence). CDR3 DNA sequence: TGTGCCAGCAGCTTACTCCAAGGGGGCGAAGCAGATACGCAGTATTTT. This gives the protein CASSLLQGGEADTQYF. The full variable domain, completed using reference TRBV13 and TRBJ2-3, is AAGVIQSPRHLIKEKRETATLKCYPIPRHDTVYWYQQGPGQDPQFLISFYEKMQSDKGSIPDRFSAQQFSDYHSELNMSSLELGDSALYFCASSLLQGGEADTQYFGPGTRLTVL.

The chain employs TRBV14 and TRBJ2-1; D unclear. V was pared by 1 base and J by 4 bases, with 2 bases between. Germline V lookup: CDR1 SGHDN, CDR2 FVKESK. This CDR3 has 12 residues. The CDR3 sequence: CASSQGYNEQFF. CDR3 DNA: TGTGCCAGCAGCCAAGGGTACAATGAGCAGTTCTTC.

The chain is built from TRBV7-6 and TRBJ2-7; TRBD2 agrees at 8 bases. The CDR3 has 16 residues. V was clipped by 1 base and J by 5 bases; unmatched bases: 10. Germline V gene sequence: CDR1 SGHVS, CDR2 FNYEAQ. DNA for the CDR3: TGTGCCAGCAGCTTAGGGGTCAGCGGGGGTCTTCACGAGCAGTACTTC. It codes for CASSLGVSGGLHEQYF. Drawing the rest from reference TRBV7-6 and TRBJ2-7, the complete variable domain is GAGVSQSPRYKVTKRGQDVALRCDPISGHVSLYWYRQALGQGPEFLTYFNYEAQQDKSGLPNDRFSAERPEGSISTLTIQRTEQRDSAMYRCASSLGVSGGLHEQYFGPGTRLTVT.

The chain links TRBV27 to TRBJ2-1, with 10 bases identical to TRBD2. V gave up 0 bases and J gave up 6 bases; unmatched junction bases: 2. The CDR3 spans 15 residues. The V gene's germline CDR1 is MNHEY and CDR2 SMNVEV (reference sequence). As DNA, the CDR3 is TGTGCCAGCAGTTTATCAAGCGGGAGGGCCAATGAGCAGTTCTTC. Its translation is CASSLSSGRANEQFF.

The chain links TRBV7-6 to TRBJ2-1; D remains unclear. With 3 bases removed from V and 7 bases from J, the gap between germline ends came to 7 bases. Germline-derived CDR1 and CDR2 are SGHVS and FNYEAQ. The CDR3 totals 12 residues. The CDR3 loop is CASSLVYNEQFF. CDR3 DNA: TGTGCCAGCAGCTTGGTCTATAATGAGCAGTTCTTC.

V usage is TRBV7-9 and J usage is TRBJ2-3; 9 bases fit TRBD2. The germline gives CDR1 SEHNR, CDR2 FQNEAQ (reference sequence). CDR3 length: 14 amino acids. The ends lost 8 bases at V and 8 bases at J; junction bases unmatched: 11. CDR3 coding DNA: TGTGCCAGCCGGGGTCCGGGGACTAGCACTACGCAGTATTTT. It translates to CASRGPGTSTTQYF.

The chain uses TRBV15 and TRBJ1-1; a possible D gene is TRBD1 (6 bases). The CDR3 loop spans 13 amino acids. Germline V gene sequence: CDR1 LNHNV, CDR2 YYDKDF (reference sequence). Trimming pared 8 bases from V and 4 bases from J, leaving 14 bases between. CDR3 nucleotide sequence: TGTGCCACCGGGGGGCGTGGTACCACTGAAGCTTTCTTT. It codes for CATGGRGTTEAFF.

The chain combines TRBV19 with TRBJ2-1, with TRBD2 as a possible D gene (5 bases). From germline, CDR1 is LNHDA and CDR2 SQIVND (reference sequence). Trimming took 7 bases from V and 9 from J, leaving 16 bases between them. The CDR3 runs 13 residues. This CDR3 is CASTTGVGGEQFF. The CDR3 DNA is TGTGCCAGTACCACCGGGGTAGGAGGTGAGCAGTTCTTC. The full variable domain, completed using reference TRBV19 and TRBJ2-1, is DGGITQSPKYLFRKEGQNVTLSCEQNLNHDAMYWYRQDPGQGLRLIYYSQIVNDFQKGDIAEGYSVSREKKESFPLTVTSAQKNPTAFYLCASTTGVGGEQFFGPGTRLTVL.

The CDR3 DNA sequence: TGTGCCAGCAGCGTAGACGGGGGGAATGAGCAGTTCTTC. This gives the protein CASSVDGGNEQFF. The V gene is TRBV9, the J gene TRBJ2-1; 7 nucleotides align to TRBD2. V was pared by 0 bases and J by 7 bases, with 1 base of the junction left unmatched. The germline V gene encodes CDR1 SGDLS and CDR2 YYNGEE. The CDR3 totals 13 residues.

The J gene is TRBJ2-5, the V gene TRBV19, with a tentative D call TRBD2 (6 bases). With 1 base removed from V and 4 bases from J, the gap between germline ends came to 13 bases. This CDR3 is built from 15 residues. Germline V gene sequence: CDR1 LNHDA, CDR2 SQIVND (reference sequence). CDR3 protein: CASSIVGGIRETQYF. The CDR3 bases are TGTGCCAGTAGTATAGTTGGGGGGATTCGAGAGACCCAGTACTTC. The full variable domain, completed using reference TRBV19 and TRBJ2-5, is DGGITQSPKYLFRKEGQNVTLSCEQNLNHDAMYWYRQDPGQGLRLIYYSQIVNDFQKGDIAEGYSVSREKKESFPLTVTSAQKNPTAFYLCASSIVGGIRETQYFGPGTRLLVL.

This clone was detected once. The J gene is TRBJ2-7, the V gene TRBV2; TRBD1 or TRBD2 may be the D gene (5 bases each). Germline V gives CDR1 SNHLY, CDR2 FYNNEI. The CDR3 extends over 16 amino acids. V dropped 6 bases and J dropped 2 bases, with 20 bases sitting between them. CDR3 in DNA: TGTGCCAGCAGCCCCAGGGTGGTGGGACGGACCTACGAGCAGTACTTC. It is translated as CASSPRVVGRTYEQYF.

This clone appeared a single time. The genes are TRBV6-4 and TRBJ1-2; 11 bases fit TRBD1. Germline CDR1 reads MRHNA; CDR2 reads SNTAGT. The CDR3 extends over 17 amino acids. V was pared by 0 bases and J by 3 bases, with 6 bases of the junction left unmatched. In nucleotides, the CDR3 is TGTGCCAGCAGTGACTCGTCGGGACAGGGGGGGGACTATGGCTACACCTTC. Translating it yields CASSDSSGQGGDYGYTF.

The chain uses TRBV5-6 and TRBJ2-2; TRBD1 aligns across 7 bases. The CDR3 sequence is 17 residues long. Germline CDR1 SGHDT, CDR2 YYEEEE. The V gene end was trimmed by 2 bases and the J gene end by 0 bases; junction bases not matched to a gene: 7. The CDR3 nucleotides read TGTGCCAGCAGCTTTGGTCTAGGGACAGCGAACACCGGGGAGCTGTTTTTT. Its translation: CASSFGLGTANTGELFF.

In DNA form, the CDR3 reads TGTGCCAGCAGCCCGGGGACAGCGCTGGGCGCAGATACGCAGTATTTT. Its protein product is CASSPGTALGADTQYF. V is TRBV7-6 and J is TRBJ2-3; 7 bases align to TRBD1. The junction had 12 bases not matched to a gene; V was cut back by 5 bases and J by 4 bases. CDR1 and CDR2 (germline): SGHVS, FNYEAQ. CDR3 length: 16 amino acids.

This sequence joins TRBV27 and TRBJ2-5; D uncertain. This CDR3 contains 14 residues. V lost 4 bases to trimming and J lost 0 bases, with 9 bases between them. Germline assignment: CDR1 MNHEY and CDR2 SMNVEV (reference sequence). In DNA form, the CDR3 reads TGTGCCAGCAGTTCCCTATGGTACCAAGAGACCCAGTACTTC. Its translation: CASSSLWYQETQYF.

This chain links TRBV11-2 with TRBJ2-3, with D perhaps TRBD2 (6 bases). V lost 2 bases and J 1 base, leaving 10 bases between the germline ends. The CDR3 covers 15 residues. The germline V gene encodes CDR1 SGHAT and CDR2 FQNNGV. For the CDR3, the DNA is TGTGCCAGCAGCTTATATCCTAGCGGCACAGATACGCAGTATTTT. Its protein product is CASSLYPSGTDTQYF.

The chain joins TRBV27 to TRBJ1-1, with D uncertain. Germline CDR1 is MNHEY and CDR2 is SMNVEV (reference sequence). The V and J ends lost 4 bases and 8 bases respectively, with 11 bases between them. This CDR3 region has 12 residues. CDR3 sequence: CASSSSGLEAFF. The CDR3 DNA is TGTGCCAGCAGTTCCTCAGGCTTAGAAGCTTTCTTT.

The chain employs TRBV15 and TRBJ1-5, with D perhaps matching TRBD1 (5 bases). Trimming left V 2 bases short and J 0 bases short, with 20 bases between. CDR1 and CDR2 from the germline V gene are LNHNV and YYDKDF (reference sequence). This CDR3 has 19 residues. In DNA form, the CDR3 reads TGTGCCACCAGCAGATATGAAAGCCGACAGCTGTATAGCAATCAGCCCCAGCATTTT. Its protein is CATSRYESRQLYSNQPQHF.

The V and J genes are TRBV27 and TRBJ2-7; D not certain. Germline V gene data show CDR1 as MNHEY and CDR2 as SMNVEV (reference sequence). The CDR3 is 14 amino acids. Between the trimmed V and J ends, which lost 3 bases and 0 bases, there was a span of 9 bases. CDR3 loop: CASSFGPSSYEQYF. The CDR3 coding sequence is TGTGCCAGCAGTTTTGGGCCTAGCTCCTACGAGCAGTACTTC.

The chain has TRBV5-4 and TRBJ2-3; D might be TRBD2 (6 bases). The germline gives CDR1 SGHNT, CDR2 YYREEE (reference sequence). The CDR3 has 16 amino acids. Trimming took off 4 bases at V and 1 base at J, with 16 bases between the two ends. CDR3 coding DNA: TGTGCCAGCAGCCCTCGCAGTTGGGGGGGCACAGATACGCAGTATTTT. Translated: CASSPRSWGGTDTQYF.

The CDR3 is CASSLEPSDTEAFF. The DNA for the CDR3 is TGCGCCAGCAGCTTGGAACCCTCTGACACTGAAGCTTTCTTT. This rearrangement joins TRBV5-1 to TRBJ1-1; no clear D. The CDR3 has 14 residues. CDR1 and CDR2 from the germline V gene are SGHRS and YFSETQ. Trimming stripped 0 bases from V and 3 bases from J, with 9 bases between.

The rearrangement links TRBV27 to TRBJ2-7; the match to TRBD2 covers 7 bases. The CDR3 is made up of 16 amino acids. Trimming took 5 bases from V and 0 from J; bases not matched to a gene: 10. Germline V gene lookup returns CDR1 MNHEY and CDR2 SMNVEV (reference sequence). In DNA form, the CDR3 reads TGTGCCAGCAGTCTCCACCGGGACTACCTCTCCTACGAGCAGTACTTC. It is translated as CASSLHRDYLSYEQYF.

The rearrangement uses TRBV6-1 and TRBJ2-1; 10 bases map to TRBD2. The CDR3 totals 17 residues. Per the germline V gene, CDR1 is MNHNS and CDR2 is SASEGT. The V gene end was trimmed by 1 base and the J gene end by 6 bases; junction bases not matched to a gene: 9. For the CDR3, the DNA is TGTGCCAGCAGTGAAGGACAGACTAGCGGGTTACGCAATGAGCAGTTCTTC. It codes for CASSEGQTSGLRNEQFF.

The rearrangement links TRBV7-9 to TRBJ2-3, with 10 positions matching TRBD2. CDR3 length: 16 residues. The V gene's germline CDR1 is SEHNR and CDR2 FQNEAQ (reference sequence). J lost 8 bases, V lost 3 bases, and 11 bases had no gene match. The CDR3 DNA sequence: TGTGCCAGCAGCTTCCAAGCGGGAGGGCCTATTCCTACGCAGTATTTT. This translates into CASSFQAGGPIPTQYF. The variable domain in full, completed from reference TRBV7-9 and TRBJ2-3, reads DTGVSQNPRHKITKRGQNVTFRCDPISEHNRLYWYRQTLGQGPEFLTYFQNEAQLEKSRLLSDRFSAERPKGSFSTLEIQRTEQGDSAMYLCASSFQAGGPIPTQYFGPGTRLTVL.